The sequence of this T cell receptor (beta chain) was determined in a study of CD8+ T cells in alopecia areata. General study points: Across lesional scalp, and particularly alopecia totalis/universalis, clonality surpassed that of normal scalp.

Extraction of RNA preceded its reverse transcription into cDNA, which served as the sequencing template. Generated by immunoSEQ multiplex PCR, the TCRdb table keeps only in-frame clones and is missing some. The sample includes 95,000 to 150,000 clones, about 50% of them seen just once. Alopecia areata patients gave lesional scalp punch biopsies and peripheral blood samples. Trimming pared 3 bases from V and 11 bases from J, leaving 14 bases between. Germline CDR1 is MNHEY and CDR2 is SVGAGI. The CDR3 runs 13 residues. This clone was detected only a few times. The antigen remains unidentified. The origin of this receptor is a human donor with alopecia areata. The J gene is TRBJ1-5, the V gene TRBV6-5; D unresolved. The specimen was NKG2D-low CD8+ T cells sorted from blood. CDR3 in amino acids: CASSYRWGQAQHF. CDR3 nucleotide sequence: TGTGCCAGCAGTTATCGGTGGGGTCAAGCCCAGCATTTT.